Each of the 21 T cell receptor beta chains below was sequenced from the same sample in a study of cytomegalovirus exposure and HLA in healthy donors. PCR amplification relied on 60 Vbeta primers (plus 13 Jbeta primers). Measured with immunoSEQ multiplex PCR; TCRdb has only the in-frame clones, and not every one. The profile shows over 150,000 clones, 70% to 85% of them singletons. The sample consisted of PBMCs. The receptor set was obtained from a middle-aged man in good health and CMV-seronegative.

The chain combines TRBV7-3 with TRBJ2-1; D is perhaps TRBD2 (6 bases). The CDR3 is made up of 16 amino acids. CDR1 SGHTA and CDR2 FQGTGA come from the germline V gene. V was shortened by 5 bases and J by 5 bases, with 19 bases between the two germline ends. The CDR3 protein is CASSLKLVAAHNEQFF. CDR3 DNA: TGTGCCAGCAGCCTGAAGTTAGTAGCGGCCCACAATGAGCAGTTCTTC.

The chain is built from TRBV23-1 and TRBJ1-1, with D unresolved. TRBV23-1 is known as an ORF, though its function is uncertain. There are 13 residues in the CDR3. Trimming cost V 1 base and J 11 bases, with 14 bases left between them. The CDR3 nucleotides read TGCGCCAGCAGTCAATGCCCGAATGAGTTCGCTTTCTTT. Its translation is CASSQCPNEFAFF.

This clone was detected a few times. The chain uses TRBV6-5 and TRBJ1-4, with unresolved D. Germline-derived CDR1 and CDR2 are MNHEY and SVGAGI. This CDR3 region has 12 residues. Between the trimmed V and J ends, which lost 8 bases and 7 bases, there was a span of 11 bases. CDR3 nucleotide sequence: TGTGCCAGCTCGCCGAACGGTGAAAAACTGTTTTTT. Amino acid sequence: CASSPNGEKLFF.

This clone appeared once. The genes are TRBV7-9 and TRBJ2-1; 11 bases are shared with TRBD1. This CDR3 comprises 15 residues. Germline loops: CDR1 SEHNR, CDR2 FQNEAQ (reference sequence). V lost 5 bases, J lost 10 bases, and 10 bases stayed unmatched. The CDR3 protein is CASSHRTGGFREQFF. CDR3 DNA: TGTGCCAGCAGCCACAGGACAGGGGGCTTTCGGGAGCAGTTCTTC. Together with reference TRBV7-9 and TRBJ2-1, the CDR3 gives the full variable domain: DTGVSQNPRHKITKRGQNVTFRCDPISEHNRLYWYRQTLGQGPEFLTYFQNEAQLEKSRLLSDRFSAERPKGSFSTLEIQRTEQGDSAMYLCASSHRTGGFREQFFGPGTRLTVL.

The chain is built from TRBV7-8 and TRBJ1-5; 7 nucleotides match TRBD1. Per the germline V gene, CDR1 is SGHVS and CDR2 is FQNEAQ. The J segment lost 6 bases and the V segment lost 5 bases, leaving 7 bases of the junction unmatched. The CDR3 loop spans 14 amino acids. CDR3 in amino acids: CASSPGGGFQPQHF. The CDR3 DNA is TGTGCCAGCAGCCCAGGAGGGGGCTTTCAGCCCCAGCATTTT.

The rearrangement joins TRBV6-5 to TRBJ2-3; D gene unclear. V was cut by 5 bases and J by 2 bases, with 8 bases left in between. From germline, CDR1 is MNHEY and CDR2 SVGAGI. The CDR3 sequence is 13 residues long. In nucleotides, the CDR3 is TGTGCCAGCAGTCCACTTAACACAGATACGCAGTATTTT. Encoded protein: CASSPLNTDTQYF.

The chain is built from TRBV7-8 and TRBJ1-1, with a tentative D call TRBD1 (5 bases). The CDR3 contains 15 residues. V was clipped by 5 bases and J by 6 bases, with 19 bases between them. From germline, CDR1 is SGHVS and CDR2 FQNEAQ. The CDR3 bases are TGTGCCAGCAGCCCGATGCCGACCAGGGTGGCTGAAGCTTTCTTT. It codes for CASSPMPTRVAEAFF.

This chain links TRBV6-5 with TRBJ2-1; TRBD1 might be the D (6 bases). This CDR3 region has 14 residues. Germline CDR1 and CDR2: MNHEY and SVGAGI. V was clipped by 5 bases and J by 5 bases, with 13 bases between them. CDR3 region: CASSRDRIDNEQFF. In DNA, the CDR3 is TGTGCCAGCAGTAGAGACAGGATTGACAATGAGCAGTTCTTC.

The J gene is TRBJ1-1, the V gene TRBV10-2; D is uncertain. The CDR3 totals 15 residues. Germline V gene sequence: CDR1 WSHSY, CDR2 SAAADI. The V end was cut by 2 bases, the J end by 6 bases, with 16 bases between. This CDR3 reads CASSEVEVRVSEAFF. The CDR3 DNA follows: TGCGCCAGCAGTGAGGTAGAAGTGCGGGTATCTGAAGCTTTCTTT.

The chain carries TRBV15 and TRBJ1-2; no definite D call. V was clipped by 7 bases and J by 2 bases, with 8 bases between them. The CDR3 sequence is 12 residues long. Germline lookup yields CDR1 LNHNV and CDR2 YYDKDF (reference sequence). CDR3 nucleotide sequence: TGTGCCACCACGGCGGGGAACTATGGCTACACCTTC. Protein product: CATTAGNYGYTF.

The chain is built from TRBV6-5 and TRBJ1-6; 11 bases fit TRBD1. Germline V gene lookup returns CDR1 MNHEY and CDR2 SVGAGI. The CDR3 length is 14 residues. The ends lost 4 bases at V and 9 bases at J; junction bases unmatched: 2. The CDR3 region has the DNA TGTGCCAGCAGTTCCGGGACAGGGGGTTCACCCCTCCACTTT. Encoded protein: CASSSGTGGSPLHF.

The chain combines TRBV6-5 with TRBJ1-2; D not certain. Between the trimmed V and J ends, which lost 5 bases and 0 bases, there was a span of 13 bases. The CDR3 is 15 amino acids. The V gene's germline CDR1 is MNHEY and CDR2 SVGAGI. The DNA of the CDR3 is TGTGCCAGCAGTCCTTTTACGGGAGCTAACTATGGCTACACCTTC. Translation gives CASSPFTGANYGYTF.

The rearrangement joins TRBV5-4 to TRBJ2-1, with D possibly matching TRBD1 (6 bases). The length of the CDR3 is 15 residues. V shed 4 bases and J shed 6 bases, with 17 bases lying between them. The germline V gene has CDR1 SGHNT and CDR2 YYREEE (reference sequence). The CDR3 DNA reads as TGTGCCAGCAGCCCAGGACAGCTGGCTCTCAATGAGCAGTTCTTC. Translation gives CASSPGQLALNEQFF.

V usage is TRBV28 and J usage is TRBJ1-2; 10 nucleotides agree with TRBD1. Germline lookup yields CDR1 MDHEN and CDR2 SYDVKM. The V gene end was trimmed by 8 bases and the J gene end by 2 bases; junction bases not matched to a gene: 5. CDR3 length: 14 amino acids. This chain's CDR3 is CASSRTGGNYGYTF. For the CDR3, the DNA is TGTGCCAGCTCAAGGACAGGGGGAAACTATGGCTACACCTTC.

This clone came up a few times. The CDR3 here is CASSPRGGANGYTF. CDR3 DNA sequence: TGTGCCAGCAGCCCCCGGGGGGGAGCTAATGGCTACACCTTC. This chain connects TRBV14 to TRBJ1-2, with D tentatively TRBD1 (5 bases). Trimming cost V 4 bases and J 6 bases, with 15 bases left between them. The CDR3 is 14 amino acids. The germline gives CDR1 SGHDN, CDR2 FVKESK.

The chain is built from TRBV27 and TRBJ2-1, with D possibly TRBD2 on 6 matching bases. CDR3 length: 16 residues. CDR1 is MNHEY and CDR2 is SMNVEV in the germline V gene (reference sequence). V was clipped by 2 bases and J by 7 bases, with 18 bases between them. The CDR3 DNA reads TGTGCCAGCAGTTTACACGGATCGGGGGTTAAGAATGAGCAGTTCTTC. The encoded protein is CASSLHGSGVKNEQFF.

The chain is built from TRBV6-6 and TRBJ2-2; 8 bases agree with TRBD2. CDR3 size: 14 residues. Looked up from germline, CDR1 is MNHNY and CDR2 is SVGAGI (reference sequence). V lost 6 bases to trimming and J lost 6 bases; unmatched junction nucleotides: 6. The CDR3 nucleotides read TGTGCCAGCAGCTGGACGGGGGGGTCCGGGGAGCTGTTTTTT. Its protein product is CASSWTGGSGELFF.

V usage is TRBV29-1 and J usage is TRBJ2-5; D gene ambiguous. CDR1 SQVTM and CDR2 ANQGSEA come from the germline V gene. V was cut by 6 bases and J by 5 bases, with 16 bases left in between. The CDR3 runs 13 residues. The CDR3 region has the DNA TGCAGCGTGGTGACATGGGCACAGGAGACCCAGTACTTC. Translation: CSVVTWAQETQYF.

The rearrangement joins TRBV6-5 to TRBJ2-7; 7 positions match TRBD1. Trimming removed 6 bases from V and 3 bases from J; junction bases left unmatched: 8. CDR1 is MNHEY, CDR2 SVGAGI, per germline. CDR3 length equals 14 residues. CDR3 sequence reads: CASSPTGVIYEQYF. The CDR3 nucleotides are TGTGCCAGCAGCCCTACAGGGGTTATCTACGAGCAGTACTTC.

This clone was counted only a few times. The rearrangement links TRBV5-1 to TRBJ2-5; D possibly corresponds to TRBD1 (5 bases). Trimming stripped 2 bases from V and 6 bases from J, with 11 bases between. The CDR3 covers 13 residues. From germline, CDR1 is SGHRS and CDR2 YFSETQ. In DNA form, the CDR3 reads TGCGCCAGCAGCTTAGACAGCCTCCAGACCCAGTACTTC. This gives the protein CASSLDSLQTQYF.

J is TRBJ2-4 and V is TRBV28, with D tentatively TRBD1 (5 bases). This CDR3 contains 10 residues. CDR1 MDHEN and CDR2 SYDVKM come from the germline V gene. CDR3 loop: CAAGKNIQYF. In nucleotides, the CDR3 is TGTGCGGCAGGGAAAAACATTCAGTACTTC.